This T cell receptor beta chain appears in the sequencing data of a study of blood T cell repertoires in COVID-19 (dated by TCRdb to 2020 to 2021). For the study in its entirety: Samples from collaborators originated in the United States, Italy and Spain and spanned both the acute and convalescent phases of COVID-19. Subjects who had been exposed to COVID-19, were actively infected with it, or had recovered from it provided the deeply sampled blood TCRbeta repertoires that made up the dataset. Nearly every sample came with metadata listing a de-identified subject ID, COVID-19 status, age in years and sex. Where available, HLA class I and class II types were obtained from metadata supplied by the sample provider rather than from assay-based typing. The samples were drawn from the first 160 participants of the ongoing ImmuneRACE study and from 1,200 or so subjects provided by 6 global collaborators. The material from the prospective study consisted of cDNA or gDNA derived from T cells, B-cell-depleted T cells, or PBMCs. The repertoires were released in a freely available public database meant as a resource for research on the immune response to SARS-CoV-2.

Overall results and qualifications from the work: The quantity of clinical and demographic metadata differed by source and by participant and was supplied without curation.

In the prospective study, participants were 18 to 89 years old, resided in about two dozen geographic areas of the United States, and were enrolled through a virtual design. In the prospective study, participants were assigned to cohorts based on the clinical history participants reported in a screening survey and a study questionnaire. ImmuneRACE Cohort 3 recovered participants were defined by two consecutive negative NP/OP PCR tests, healthcare professional clearance, or symptom resolution. In the prospective study, mobile phlebotomists collected whole blood, serum and a nasopharyngeal or oropharyngeal swab from each participant. Participants in the prospective study had the option to provide additional blood draws and questionnaires over a roughly two-month period. Blood samples from the prospective study were shipped frozen or at room temperature prior to DNA extraction. The CDR3 covers 19 residues, taking in both the cysteine and the phenylalanine. Of all the DNA, just the CDR3 is kept, 57 bases in frame from base 1. In the germline V gene, CDR1 corresponds to LGHNA and CDR2 to YSLEER. Trimming takes 4 bases off V and 4 bases off J; junction bases not matched to a gene: 15.

Points on this clone: The antigen it recognizes is unknown. Within one base of it there is no much larger clone, and no base qualities were kept.

TCRbeta CDR3 regions were amplified from genomic DNA by means of the immunoSEQ Assay, a bias-controlled multiplex PCR. Processing in the source paper ran as follows. The number of nucleated cells in each sample was estimated by amplification of reference gene primers within the assay. To quantify the absolute abundance of each unique TCRbeta CDR3 rearrangement, sequence reads were collapsed and filtered. Productive Simpson clonality was computed per sample as the square root of Simpson's diversity index over productive rearrangements. Imported from immuneACCESS, the table was reduced by TCRdb to in-frame sequences with V and J called. These copies leave out some clones; in studies compared against another copy, an unresolved V gene accounts for under half, and the cause of the remainder is not known. The D gene and trimming were derived from the DNA, and the V and J assignments and clone size from that table. The sample data list around 310,000 clones, and roughly 86% of these were observed just once. The ten largest clonotypes hold roughly a tenth of the sample.

Recombination joined TRBV4-3 with TRBJ1-3, with 11 bases aligning to TRBD1. This receptor was obtained from a young woman who had recovered from COVID-19. The sequencing input was PBMCs or T cells enriched from blood (not recorded which). Read as DNA, the sequence is TGCGCCAGCAGCCCTACTCCGGGACAGGGGGGAAAAATCGGAAACACCATATATTTT. Translation gives CASSPTPGQGGKIGNTIYF.